This TCR beta chain was sequenced in a study of T cells in Graves' hyperthyroidism and ophthalmopathy. Study at large: Prior to any treatment, at the point of initial diagnosis, peripheral blood was collected. General study results and limits: Most expanded thyroid clonotypes above 0.001 also appeared in blood.

This clonotype was counted many times. Its matching antigen is unknown. If no ophthalmopathy progression occurred within 18 months, Graves' hyperthyroidism was stable. CDR3 size: 12 residues. Trimming shortened V by 3 bases and J by 6 bases, and 8 bases separated the two germline ends. Germline V CDR1 and CDR2: KGHSH, LQKENI. RNA transcripts were the template for amplifying TCR beta CDR3 regions. HTBI primers were the set used in a first-round RT-PCR of the TCR CDR3. TCRdb independently ran MiXCR on the multiplex PCR reads; one entry per CDR3 protein. This table has more than 600,000 distinct CDR3 sequences, about a sixth appearing once.

The clonotype comes from a man aged 18 to 30 with Graves' hyperthyroidism. The rearrangement joins TRBV18 to TRBJ2-5; no firm D call. Sequencing input: blood. The CDR3 coding sequence is TGTGCCAGCTCACCTAACGAGCAGACCCAGTACTTC. Translated: CASSPNEQTQYF.